The clone carrying this T cell receptor beta chain was picked up one time. Libraries were prepared by immunoSEQ multiplex PCR; TCRdb keeps only in-frame clonotypes and omits some of them. The repertoire consists of fewer than 95,000 clones, with roughly 70% occurring once and the leading ten covering about 3.9%. This record belongs to a study of blood T cell repertoires in COVID-19. Unmatched junction bases numbered 15, after V lost 2 bases and J lost 6 bases. The CDR3 is made up of 19 amino acids. CDR1 is SGHTA, CDR2 FQGNSA, per germline. Sequenced input: peripheral blood. V usage is TRBV7-2 and J usage is TRBJ2-1, with 11 bases that match TRBD2. The TCR originated in a man between 65 and 85 years old with COVID-19, enrolled during active disease. DNA for the CDR3: TGTGCCAGCAGCTTAAGAGATTACGGGCTAGCGGGAGGTGGCAATGAGCAGTTCTTC. Its translation is CASSLRDYGLAGGGNEQFF.